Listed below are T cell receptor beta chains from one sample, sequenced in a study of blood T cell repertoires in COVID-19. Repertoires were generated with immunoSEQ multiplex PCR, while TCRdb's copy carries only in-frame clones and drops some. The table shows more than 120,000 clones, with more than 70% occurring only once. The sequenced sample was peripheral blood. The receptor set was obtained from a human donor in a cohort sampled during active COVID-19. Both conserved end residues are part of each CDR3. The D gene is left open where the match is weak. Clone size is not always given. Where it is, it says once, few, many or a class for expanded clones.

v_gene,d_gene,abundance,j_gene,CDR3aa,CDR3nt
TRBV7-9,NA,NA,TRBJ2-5,CASSSLETQYF,TGTGCCAGCAGCTCATTAGAGACCCAGTACTTC
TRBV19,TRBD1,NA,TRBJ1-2,CASRQGAGGYTF,TGTGCCAGTAGACAGGGGGCTGGCGGCTACACCTTC
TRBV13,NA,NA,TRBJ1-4,CASSLSPTATNEKLFF,TGTGCCAGCAGCTTATCGCCGACAGCAACTAATGAAAAACTGTTTTTT
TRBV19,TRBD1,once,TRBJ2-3,CASSDRGGTDTQYF,TGTGCCAGTAGTGACAGGGGCGGCACAGATACGCAGTATTTT
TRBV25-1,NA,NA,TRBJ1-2,CASSAWDDRNYGYTF,TGTGCCAGCAGTGCATGGGATGACAGGAACTATGGCTACACCTTC
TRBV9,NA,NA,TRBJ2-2,CASSARQNVAGELFF,TGTGCCAGCAGCGCGAGACAGAATGTGGCCGGGGAGCTGTTTTTT
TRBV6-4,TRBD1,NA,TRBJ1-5,CASSRDREDQPQHF,TGTGCCAGCAGCCGGGACAGGGAGGATCAGCCCCAGCATTTT
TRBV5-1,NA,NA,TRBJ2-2,CASATGSWNTGELFF,TGCGCCAGCGCAACAGGGAGCTGGAACACCGGGGAGCTGTTTTTT
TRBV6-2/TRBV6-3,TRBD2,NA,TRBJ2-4,CASSRLAGAAKNIQYF,TGTGCCAGCAGCCGACTAGCGGGGGCAGCCAAAAACATTCAGTACTTC
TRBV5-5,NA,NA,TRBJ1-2,CASSLVVGYGYTF,TGTGCCAGCAGCTTGGTAGTCGGCTATGGCTACACCTTC
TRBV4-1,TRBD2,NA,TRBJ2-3,CASSPRSGGAGDTQYF,TGCGCCAGCAGCCCACGGAGCGGGGGGGCCGGAGATACGCAGTATTTT
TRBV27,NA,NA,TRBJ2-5,CASSPRSGVQETQYF,TGTGCCAGCAGTCCGCGGTCCGGGGTCCAAGAGACCCAGTACTTC
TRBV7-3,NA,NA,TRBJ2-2,CASSPRGSPGTGELFF,TGTGCCAGCAGCCCCAGGGGCAGCCCGGGCACCGGGGAGCTGTTTTTT
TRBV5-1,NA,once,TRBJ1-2,CASSFGTPQHGYTF,TGCGCCAGCAGCTTTGGTACCCCACAGCATGGCTACACCTTC
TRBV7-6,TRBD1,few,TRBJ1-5,CARGTAGQPQHF,TGTGCCAGAGGGACAGCCGGTCAGCCCCAGCATTTT
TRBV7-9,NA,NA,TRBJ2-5,CASSLGARATQYF,TGTGCCAGCAGCTTAGGGGCCCGTGCGACCCAGTACTTC
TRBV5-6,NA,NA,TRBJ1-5,CASSLLNQPQHF,TGTGCCAGCAGCTTGTTAAATCAGCCCCAGCATTTT